A selection of T cell receptor beta chains follows, all from one sample in a study of blood T cells in healthy people across ages. Using its own MiXCR run on the 5' RACE reads, TCRdb lists one record per CDR3 protein. The sample gives some 700,000 distinct CDR3 sequences, roughly 44% of which show up once; less than 25% is in the top ten. The sequenced sample was blood. These receptors were taken from a woman aged 55-75 years in good health. Each CDR3 is given with its conserved first and last residue. D genes are given only for firm matches. Size values are once, few and many counts, or a class for expanded clones, and some rows have none.

d_gene,j_gene,abundance,v_gene,CDR3aa,CDR3nt
NA,TRBJ1-4,NA,TRBV11-2,CASSVGPNEKLFF,TGTGCCAGCAGCGTGGGTCCTAATGAAAAACTGTTTTTT
NA,TRBJ1-1,NA,TRBV7-9,CASRPQGNTEAFF,TGTGCCAGCAGACCACAGGGGAACACTGAAGCTTTCTTT
NA,TRBJ2-1,few,TRBV28,CASSLRVGEQFF,TGTGCCAGCAGTTTACGAGTGGGTGAGCAGTTCTTC
NA,TRBJ2-7,NA,TRBV4-2,CASSQGAGQASYEQYF,TGTGCCAGCAGCCAGGGCGCGGGGCAAGCCTCCTACGAGCAGTACTTC
NA,TRBJ2-3,NA,TRBV7-2,CASSLGGAGSTDTQYF,TGTGCCAGCAGCCTAGGGGGAGCGGGAAGTACAGATACGCAGTATTTT
TRBD1,TRBJ2-5,NA,TRBV9,CASSAASTGKETQYF,TGTGCCAGCAGCGCCGCCTCGACAGGGAAAGAGACCCAGTACTTC
NA,TRBJ1-2,NA,TRBV20-1,CSARVGSNYGYTF,TGCAGTGCTAGGGTAGGGTCTAACTATGGCTACACCTTC
TRBD1,TRBJ2-5,NA,TRBV12-3/TRBV12-4,CASRLGTVRETQYF,TGTGCCAGCAGACTAGGGACAGTCCGAGAGACCCAGTACTTC
NA,TRBJ2-5,NA,TRBV6-5,CASTRQGQETQYF,TGTGCCAGCACTAGGCAGGGTCAAGAGACCCAGTACTTC
TRBD2,TRBJ2-1,NA,TRBV20-1,CSARDEMSGGLNEQFF,TGCAGTGCTAGAGATGAAATGAGCGGGGGGCTAAATGAGCAGTTCTTC
TRBD2,TRBJ2-1,NA,TRBV9,CASSRGGGNSYNEQFF,TGTGCCAGCAGCCGCGGCGGGGGAAACTCCTACAATGAGCAGTTCTTC
NA,TRBJ2-3,NA,TRBV3-1,CASSQVLGRAESDTQYF,TGTGCCAGCAGCCAAGTCCTAGGACGAGCTGAATCGGATACGCAGTATTTT
NA,TRBJ2-5,NA,TRBV20-1,CSASPRGMETQYF,TGCAGTGCGTCACCGAGGGGGATGGAGACCCAGTACTTC
TRBD2,TRBJ2-7,few,TRBV11-1,CASSLATGGSSYEQYF,TGTGCCAGCAGCTTAGCGACGGGAGGGAGCTCCTACGAGCAGTACTTC
NA,TRBJ2-4,many,TRBV3-1,CASSRAIQYF,TGTGCCAGCAGCCGCGCCATTCAGTACTTC
NA,TRBJ2-7,few,TRBV12-5,CASGPGWQGPSYEQYF,TGTGCTAGTGGTCCCGGTTGGCAGGGGCCCTCCTACGAGCAGTACTTC
NA,TRBJ2-1,NA,TRBV15,CATSRDRPQLGNEQFF,TGTGCCACCAGCAGAGATAGGCCCCAGTTGGGCAATGAGCAGTTCTTC
NA,TRBJ2-4,NA,TRBV29-1,CSVEARVAKNIQYF,TGCAGCGTTGAAGCCAGAGTAGCCAAAAACATTCAGTACTTC
TRBD2,TRBJ2-1,NA,TRBV6-2/TRBV6-3,CASSLAGGQYDEQFF,TGTGCCAGCAGTTTGGCGGGAGGTCAATACGATGAGCAGTTCTTC
NA,TRBJ1-2,NA,TRBV20-1,CSARSRQPYGYTF,TGCAGTGCTAGGAGTCGACAGCCCTATGGCTACACCTTC
TRBD1,TRBJ2-7,few,TRBV7-7,CASSATGGSEQYF,TGTGCCAGCAGCGCGACAGGGGGCAGCGAGCAGTACTTC
NA,TRBJ2-1,few,TRBV3-1,CASSQAGSDYEQFF,TGTGCCAGCAGCCAAGCCGGTAGCGACTATGAGCAGTTCTTC
TRBD2,TRBJ2-3,few,TRBV7-3,CASSLKSGGLAGTDTQYF,TGTGCCAGCAGCTTAAAGTCCGGGGGACTAGCGGGAACAGATACGCAGTATTTT
NA,TRBJ1-1,few,TRBV20-1,CSANDGPTEAFF,TGCAGTGCTAATGACGGTCCCACTGAAGCTTTCTTT
TRBD2,TRBJ2-3,many,TRBV25-1,CASSELGGFSTDTQYF,TGTGCCAGCAGTGAATTGGGGGGGTTTAGCACAGATACGCAGTATTTT
TRBD2,TRBJ2-3,NA,TRBV14,CASSGGGPADTQYF,TGTGCCAGCAGCGGGGGAGGGCCGGCAGATACGCAGTATTTT
NA,TRBJ1-1,few,TRBV5-1,CASSLAVDVNTEAFF,TGCGCCAGCAGCCTTGCGGTCGACGTGAACACTGAAGCTTTCTTT
TRBD2,TRBJ2-3,NA,TRBV6-1,CAGTVTSGGPGTQYF,TGTGCCGGCACCGTAACTAGCGGGGGCCCGGGTACGCAGTATTTT
TRBD1,TRBJ2-5,few,TRBV12-3/TRBV12-4,CASAGTGGETQYF,TGTGCCAGCGCCGGGACAGGGGGAGAGACCCAGTACTTC
TRBD1,TRBJ2-3,NA,TRBV25-1,CASSIALTGGADTQYF,TGTGCCAGCAGTATCGCTTTGACAGGGGGCGCAGATACGCAGTATTTT
TRBD1,TRBJ1-2,NA,TRBV20-1,CSAISYEQGVIGYTF,TGCAGTGCTATATCCTACGAACAGGGGGTAATTGGCTACACCTTC
NA,TRBJ2-5,NA,TRBV18,CASSPLATGEETQYF,TGTGCCAGCTCACCACTTGCGACGGGAGAAGAGACCCAGTACTTC
NA,TRBJ2-3,NA,TRBV7-9,CASSRESDTQYF,TGTGCCAGCAGCCGGGAAAGCGACACGCAGTATTTT
NA,TRBJ1-4,NA,TRBV25-1,CASSDRGRFTEKLFF,TGTGCCAGCAGTGATCGCGGTCGTTTTACTGAAAAACTGTTTTTT
NA,TRBJ2-7,many,TRBV7-2,CASRILGGIGYEQYF,TGTGCCAGCAGGATATTAGGGGGTATAGGCTACGAGCAGTACTTC
NA,TRBJ1-2,few,TRBV11-2,CASSSSSRDGGYTF,TGTGCCAGCAGCTCGTCTTCCCGGGACGGCGGCTACACCTTC
NA,TRBJ2-5,NA,TRBV29-1,CSVLGRAEQETQYF,TGCAGCGTTTTGGGACGAGCAGAACAAGAGACCCAGTACTTC
NA,TRBJ1-2,few,TRBV10-3,CAIRASDTDYGYTF,TGTGCCATCAGGGCATCGGACACGGACTATGGCTACACCTTC
NA,TRBJ2-1,few,TRBV28,CASTSGAGLGYNEQFF,TGTGCCAGCACCTCAGGGGCAGGCTTAGGTTACAATGAGCAGTTCTTC
TRBD1,TRBJ2-2,once,TRBV12-5,CASGLGQGYTGELFF,TGTGCTAGTGGTTTGGGACAGGGTTATACCGGGGAGCTGTTTTTT
NA,TRBJ1-1,NA,TRBV29-1,CSSRQREAFF,TGCAGCTCTCGACAGCGCGAAGCTTTCTTT
NA,TRBJ1-2,NA,TRBV12-3/TRBV12-4,CASSSTRDRLDGYTF,TGTGCCAGCAGTTCGACTCGGGACCGGTTAGATGGCTACACCTTC
NA,TRBJ1-2,NA,TRBV18,CTSSPRVTDSYGYTF,TGTACCAGCTCACCACGAGTCACGGACTCCTATGGCTACACCTTC
NA,TRBJ2-5,many,TRBV7-3,CASSSDSQETQYF,TGTGCCAGCAGTTCGGACAGTCAAGAGACCCAGTACTTC
TRBD1,TRBJ1-1,few,TRBV4-2,CASTPYPPGGGNTEAFF,TGTGCCAGCACCCCGTATCCCCCAGGGGGTGGTAACACTGAAGCTTTCTTT
TRBD2,TRBJ2-3,few,TRBV7-2,CASSLLDTSGRATDTQYF,TGTGCCAGCAGCTTACTCGATACTAGCGGGAGGGCCACAGATACGCAGTATTTT
NA,TRBJ1-5,NA,TRBV7-2,CASRHGDQPQHF,TGTGCCAGCAGACACGGAGATCAGCCCCAGCATTTT
TRBD2,TRBJ2-1,NA,TRBV19,CPSSTSGGRYNEQFF,TGTCCCAGTAGCACTAGCGGGGGCCGTTACAATGAGCAGTTCTTC
NA,TRBJ2-1,NA,TRBV7-3,CASSSDSDEQFF,TGCGCCAGCAGCTCAGACTCGGATGAGCAGTTCTTC
NA,TRBJ2-5,NA,TRBV6-2/TRBV6-3,CASGPRGRSQETQYF,TGTGCCAGCGGTCCCCGGGGACGGTCGCAAGAGACCCAGTACTTC
NA,TRBJ1-5,NA,TRBV20-1,CSATPRRASNQPQHF,TGCAGCGCCACCCCACGACGAGCTAGCAATCAGCCCCAGCATTTT
NA,TRBJ2-5,NA,TRBV3-1,CASSQQLRETQYF,TGTGCCAGCAGCCAACAACTTAGAGAGACCCAGTACTTC
NA,TRBJ2-4,NA,TRBV20-1,CSARGSTWEQYF,TGCAGTGCTAGAGGTAGTACGTGGGAGCAGTACTTC
TRBD2,TRBJ2-5,NA,TRBV20-1,CSAREAGGVETQYF,TGCAGTGCTAGAGAAGCGGGGGGTGTGGAGACCCAGTACTTC
TRBD2,TRBJ2-3,NA,TRBV20-1,CSASPTSGSGADTQYF,TGCAGTGCTAGCCCGACTAGCGGGAGTGGGGCAGATACGCAGTATTTT
NA,TRBJ2-5,many,TRBV5-1,CASRDGRETQYF,TGCGCCAGCAGAGATGGGCGGGAGACCCAGTACTTC
NA,TRBJ2-6,NA,TRBV4-3,CASSQGRGGANVLTF,TGCGCCAGCAGCCAAGGAAGGGGGGGGGCCAACGTCCTGACTTTC